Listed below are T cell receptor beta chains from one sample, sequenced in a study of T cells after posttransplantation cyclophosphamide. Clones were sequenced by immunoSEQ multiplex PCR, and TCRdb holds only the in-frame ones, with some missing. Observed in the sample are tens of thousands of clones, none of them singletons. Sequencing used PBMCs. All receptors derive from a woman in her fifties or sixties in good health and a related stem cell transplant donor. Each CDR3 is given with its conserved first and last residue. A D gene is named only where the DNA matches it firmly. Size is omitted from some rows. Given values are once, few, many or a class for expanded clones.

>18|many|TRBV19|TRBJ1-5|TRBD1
TGTGCCAGTAGTATCAAACCGGGACAGGGGGATACCAATCAGCCCCAGCATTTT
CASSIKPGQGDTNQPQHF
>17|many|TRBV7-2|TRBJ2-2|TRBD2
TGTGCCAGCAGCCTAACATCCCGCGGGGGGGCGGCCGGGGAGCTGTTTTTT
CASSLTSRGGAAGELFF
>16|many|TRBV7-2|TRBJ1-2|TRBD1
TGTGCCAGCAGCTCCGGAGGGACAGCAAAACTTTATGGCTACACCTTC
CASSSGGTAKLYGYTF
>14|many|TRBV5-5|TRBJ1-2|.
TGTGCCAGCAGCTTTGGAGGGACTAACTATGGCTACACCTTC
CASSFGGTNYGYTF
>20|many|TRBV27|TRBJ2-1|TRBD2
TGTGCCAGCAGTCTCAAACCCTGGTCGGCTAGCGGGGATACGTACAATGAGCAGTTCTTC
CASSLKPWSASGDTYNEQFF
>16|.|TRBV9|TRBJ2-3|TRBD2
TGTGCCAGCAGCCTTACTAGCGGGGGGACGCCAGATACGCAGTATTTT
CASSLTSGGTPDTQYF
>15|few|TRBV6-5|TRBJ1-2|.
TGTGCCAGCAGCCAACAGGCTGGAGCGAGCTATGGCTACACCTTC
CASSQQAGASYGYTF
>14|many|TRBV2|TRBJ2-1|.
TGTGCCAGCAGCGCCTATACACGGAGCAATGAGCAGTTCTTC
CASSAYTRSNEQFF
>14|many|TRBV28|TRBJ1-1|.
TGTGCCAGCAGTCTAGGGTGGGGAGGCACTGAAGCTTTCTTT
CASSLGWGGTEAFF
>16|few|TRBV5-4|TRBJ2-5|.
TGTGCCAGCAGCTTCCCAACTCTGACAGTTCAAGAGACCCAGTACTTC
CASSFPTLTVQETQYF
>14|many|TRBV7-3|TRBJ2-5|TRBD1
TGTGCCAGCAGCCACAGGGGGCTAGGGGAGACCCAGTACTTC
CASSHRGLGETQYF
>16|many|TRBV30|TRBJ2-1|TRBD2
TGTGCCTGGAGTAGGAACTTAGCGGGACCGAGGCATGAGCAGTTCTTC
CAWSRNLAGPRHEQFF
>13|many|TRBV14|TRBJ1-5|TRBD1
TGTGCCAGCAGCAGACAGGGGGGACAGCCCCAGCATTTT
CASSRQGGQPQHF
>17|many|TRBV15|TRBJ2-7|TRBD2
TGTGCCACCAGCAGAGGTTTTGGCGGGGGGGGAACCTACGAGCAGTACTTC
CATSRGFGGGGTYEQYF
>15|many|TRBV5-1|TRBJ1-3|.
TGCGCCAGCAGGCCAGTCCCGATCTCTGGAAACACCATATATTTT
CASRPVPISGNTIYF
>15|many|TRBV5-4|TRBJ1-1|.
TGTGCCAGCAGCCTCACAGGTAGCCCGAACACTGAAGCTTTCTTT
CASSLTGSPNTEAFF
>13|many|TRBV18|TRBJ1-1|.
TGTGCCAGCTCAGCGGACAGGAACACTGAAGCTTTCTTT
CASSADRNTEAFF
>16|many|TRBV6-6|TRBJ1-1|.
TGTGCCAGCAGTTACCAAATGGCAGGGGAAAACACTGAAGCTTTCTTT
CASSYQMAGENTEAFF
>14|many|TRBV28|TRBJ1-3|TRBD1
TGTGCCGCCGAGACAGGGGTCGGGGGAAACACCATATATTTT
CAAETGVGGNTIYF
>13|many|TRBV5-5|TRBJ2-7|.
TGTGCCAGCAGCTTGGCAGTTTCCTACGAGCAGTACTTC
CASSLAVSYEQYF
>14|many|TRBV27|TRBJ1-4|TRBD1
TGTGCCAGCAGTTTTCAGGGGGCCCTTGAAAAACTGTTTTTT
CASSFQGALEKLFF
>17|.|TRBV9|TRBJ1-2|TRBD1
TGTGCCAGCAGCGTAGGGGGGACAGGGGGCCTCCTCTATGGCTACACCTTC
CASSVGGTGGLLYGYTF
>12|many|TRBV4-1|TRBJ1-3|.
TGCGCCAGCAGCCCACAGGGAAACACCATATATTTT
CASSPQGNTIYF